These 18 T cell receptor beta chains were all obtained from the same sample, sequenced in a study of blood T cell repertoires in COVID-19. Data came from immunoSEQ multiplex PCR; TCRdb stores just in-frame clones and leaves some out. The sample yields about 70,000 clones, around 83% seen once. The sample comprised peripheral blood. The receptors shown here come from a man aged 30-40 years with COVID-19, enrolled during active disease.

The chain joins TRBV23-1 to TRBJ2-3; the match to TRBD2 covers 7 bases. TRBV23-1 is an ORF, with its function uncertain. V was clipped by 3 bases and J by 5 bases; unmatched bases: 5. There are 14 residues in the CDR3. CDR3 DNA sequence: TGCGCCAGCAGTCAGCGGGAGAAGAAAGATACGCAGTATTTT. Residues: CASSQREKKDTQYF.

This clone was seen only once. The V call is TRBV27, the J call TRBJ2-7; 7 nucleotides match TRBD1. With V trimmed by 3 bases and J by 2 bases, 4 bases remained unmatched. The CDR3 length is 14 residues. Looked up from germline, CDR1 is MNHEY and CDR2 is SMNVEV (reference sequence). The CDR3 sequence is CASSFGTVPYEQYF. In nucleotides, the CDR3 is TGTGCCAGCAGTTTCGGGACAGTTCCCTACGAGCAGTACTTC.

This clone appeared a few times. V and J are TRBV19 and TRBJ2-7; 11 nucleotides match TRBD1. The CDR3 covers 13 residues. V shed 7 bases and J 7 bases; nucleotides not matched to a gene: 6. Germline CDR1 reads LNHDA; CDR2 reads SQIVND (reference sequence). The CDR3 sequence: CASKGQGAREQYF. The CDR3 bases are TGTGCCAGTAAAGGACAGGGGGCGCGTGAGCAGTACTTC. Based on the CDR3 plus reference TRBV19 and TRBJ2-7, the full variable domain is DGGITQSPKYLFRKEGQNVTLSCEQNLNHDAMYWYRQDPGQGLRLIYYSQIVNDFQKGDIAEGYSVSREKKESFPLTVTSAQKNPTAFYLCASKGQGAREQYFGPGTRLTVT.

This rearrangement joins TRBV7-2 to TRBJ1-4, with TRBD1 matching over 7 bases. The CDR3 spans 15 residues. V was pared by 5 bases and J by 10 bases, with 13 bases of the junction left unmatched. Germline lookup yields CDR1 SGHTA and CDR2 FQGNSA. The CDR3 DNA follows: TGTGCCAGCAGCCGCCAGGGACAGCCTCCGGGAAAACTGTTTTTT. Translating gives CASSRQGQPPGKLFF.

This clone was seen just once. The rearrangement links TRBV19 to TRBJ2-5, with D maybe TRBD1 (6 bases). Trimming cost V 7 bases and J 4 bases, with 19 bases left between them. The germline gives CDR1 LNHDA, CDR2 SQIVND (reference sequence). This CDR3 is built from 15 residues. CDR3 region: CASTSGVRNGETQYF. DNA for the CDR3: TGTGCCAGTACCTCAGGGGTGAGAAACGGAGAGACCCAGTACTTC. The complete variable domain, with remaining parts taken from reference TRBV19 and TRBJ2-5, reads DGGITQSPKYLFRKEGQNVTLSCEQNLNHDAMYWYRQDPGQGLRLIYYSQIVNDFQKGDIAEGYSVSREKKESFPLTVTSAQKNPTAFYLCASTSGVRNGETQYFGPGTRLLVL.

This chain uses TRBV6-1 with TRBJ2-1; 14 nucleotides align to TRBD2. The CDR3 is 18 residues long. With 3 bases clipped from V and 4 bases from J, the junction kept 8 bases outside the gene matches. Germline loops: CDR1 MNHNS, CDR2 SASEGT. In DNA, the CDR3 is TGTGCCAGCAGTGATAGGACAGGGACTAGCGGGGGTTACAATGAGCAGTTCTTC. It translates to CASSDRTGTSGGYNEQFF.

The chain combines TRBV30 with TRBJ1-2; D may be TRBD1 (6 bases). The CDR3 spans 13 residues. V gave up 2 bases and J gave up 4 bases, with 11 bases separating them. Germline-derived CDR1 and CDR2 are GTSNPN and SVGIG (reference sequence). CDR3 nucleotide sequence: TGTGCCTGGAGTTCGGGGGGCGGCTATGGCTACACCTTC. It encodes CAWSSGGGYGYTF.

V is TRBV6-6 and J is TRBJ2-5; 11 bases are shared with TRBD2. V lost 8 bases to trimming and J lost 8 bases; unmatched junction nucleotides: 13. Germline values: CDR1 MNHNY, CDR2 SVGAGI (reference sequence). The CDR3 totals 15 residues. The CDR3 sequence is CASALTSGASITQYF. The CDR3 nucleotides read TGTGCCAGCGCCCTGACTAGCGGGGCATCGATCACCCAGTACTTC.

The DNA of the CDR3 is TGTGCCACCAGCAGAGATGTCAGGGCTAGCGGGAACAATGAGCAGTTCTTC. It encodes CATSRDVRASGNNEQFF. The V and J genes are TRBV15 and TRBJ2-1, with 9 bases fitting TRBD2. CDR1 and CDR2 from the germline V gene are LNHNV and YYDKDF (reference sequence). CDR3 length equals 17 residues. The J segment lost 5 bases and the V segment lost 0 bases, leaving 8 bases of the junction unmatched.

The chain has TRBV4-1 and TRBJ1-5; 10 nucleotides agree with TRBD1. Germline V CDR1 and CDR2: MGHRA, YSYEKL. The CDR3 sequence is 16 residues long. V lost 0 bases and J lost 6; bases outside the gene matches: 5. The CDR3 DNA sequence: TGCGCCAGCAGCCAAGATAATCGGGACAGGGGTCAGCCCCAGCATTTT. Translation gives CASSQDNRDRGQPQHF.

The CDR3 nucleotides are TGTGCCAGCAGTGAAGGCCAGGGACTTACATCACCCCTCCACTTT. Encoded protein: CASSEGQGLTSPLHF. V usage is TRBV2 and J usage is TRBJ1-6, with D maybe TRBD1 (5 bases). The germline gives CDR1 SNHLY, CDR2 FYNNEI. V lost 1 base and J 10 bases, leaving 14 bases between the germline ends. CDR3 length: 15 amino acids.

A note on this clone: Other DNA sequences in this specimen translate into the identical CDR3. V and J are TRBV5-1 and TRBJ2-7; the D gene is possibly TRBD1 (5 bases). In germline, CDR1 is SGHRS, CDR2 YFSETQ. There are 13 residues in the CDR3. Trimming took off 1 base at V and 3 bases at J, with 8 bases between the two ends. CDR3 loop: CASSLKQDYEQYF. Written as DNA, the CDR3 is TGCGCCAGCAGCTTGAAACAGGACTACGAGCAGTACTTC. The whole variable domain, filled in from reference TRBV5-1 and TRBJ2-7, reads KAGVTQTPRYLIKTRGQQVTLSCSPISGHRSVSWYQQTPGQGLQFLFEYFSETQRNKGNFPGRFSGRQFSNSRSEMNVSTLELGDSALYLCASSLKQDYEQYFGPGTRLTVT.

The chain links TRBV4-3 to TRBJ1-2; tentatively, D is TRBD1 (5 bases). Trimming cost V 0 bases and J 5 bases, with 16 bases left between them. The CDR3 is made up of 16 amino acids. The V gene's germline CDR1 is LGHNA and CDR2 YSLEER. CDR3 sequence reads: CASSQDKPTAAYGYTF. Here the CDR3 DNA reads TGCGCCAGCAGCCAAGATAAGCCGACAGCCGCATATGGCTACACCTTC.

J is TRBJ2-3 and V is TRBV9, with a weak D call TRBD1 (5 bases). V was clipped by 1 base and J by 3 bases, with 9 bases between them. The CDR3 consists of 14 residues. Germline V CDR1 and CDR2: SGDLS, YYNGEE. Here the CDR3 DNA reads TGTGCCAGCAGCGTATCTAGGGGTACAGATACGCAGTATTTT. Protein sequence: CASSVSRGTDTQYF. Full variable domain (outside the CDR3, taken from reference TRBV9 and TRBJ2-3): DSGVTQTPKHLITATGQRVTLRCSPRSGDLSVYWYQQSLDQGLQFLIQYYNGEERAKGNILERFSAQQFPDLHSELNLSSLELGDSALYFCASSVSRGTDTQYFGPGTRLTVL.

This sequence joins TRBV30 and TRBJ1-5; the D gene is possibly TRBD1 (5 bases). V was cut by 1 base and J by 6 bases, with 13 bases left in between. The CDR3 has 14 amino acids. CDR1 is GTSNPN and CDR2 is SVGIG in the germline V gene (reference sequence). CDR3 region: CAWSGGALRQPQHF. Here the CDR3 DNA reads TGTGCCTGGAGTGGGGGCGCGTTGCGTCAGCCCCAGCATTTT.

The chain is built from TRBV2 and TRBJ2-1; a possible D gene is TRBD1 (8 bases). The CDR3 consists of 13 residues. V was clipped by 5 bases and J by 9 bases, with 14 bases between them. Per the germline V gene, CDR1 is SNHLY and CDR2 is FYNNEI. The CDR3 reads CASSYTGGAEQFF. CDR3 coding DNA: TGTGCCAGCAGTTACACAGGGGGGGCTGAGCAGTTCTTC.

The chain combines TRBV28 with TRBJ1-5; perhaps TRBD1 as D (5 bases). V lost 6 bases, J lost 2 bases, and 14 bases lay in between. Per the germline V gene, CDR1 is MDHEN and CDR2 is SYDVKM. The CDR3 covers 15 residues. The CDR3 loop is CASRTRDYGNQPQHF. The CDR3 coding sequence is TGTGCCAGCAGAACCAGGGATTATGGCAATCAGCCCCAGCATTTT. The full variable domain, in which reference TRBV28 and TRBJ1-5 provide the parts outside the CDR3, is DVKVTQSSRYLVKRTGEKVFLECVQDMDHENMFWYRQDPGLGLRLIYFSYDVKMKEKGDIPEGYSVSREKKERFSLILESASTNQTSMYLCASRTRDYGNQPQHFGDGTRLSIL.

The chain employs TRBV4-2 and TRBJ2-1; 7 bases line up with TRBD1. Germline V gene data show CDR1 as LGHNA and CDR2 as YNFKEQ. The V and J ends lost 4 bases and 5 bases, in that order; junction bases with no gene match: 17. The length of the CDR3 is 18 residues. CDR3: CASSLQDRAPLVNNEQFF. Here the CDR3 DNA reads TGTGCCAGCAGCCTCCAAGACAGGGCCCCTTTGGTTAACAATGAGCAGTTCTTC.